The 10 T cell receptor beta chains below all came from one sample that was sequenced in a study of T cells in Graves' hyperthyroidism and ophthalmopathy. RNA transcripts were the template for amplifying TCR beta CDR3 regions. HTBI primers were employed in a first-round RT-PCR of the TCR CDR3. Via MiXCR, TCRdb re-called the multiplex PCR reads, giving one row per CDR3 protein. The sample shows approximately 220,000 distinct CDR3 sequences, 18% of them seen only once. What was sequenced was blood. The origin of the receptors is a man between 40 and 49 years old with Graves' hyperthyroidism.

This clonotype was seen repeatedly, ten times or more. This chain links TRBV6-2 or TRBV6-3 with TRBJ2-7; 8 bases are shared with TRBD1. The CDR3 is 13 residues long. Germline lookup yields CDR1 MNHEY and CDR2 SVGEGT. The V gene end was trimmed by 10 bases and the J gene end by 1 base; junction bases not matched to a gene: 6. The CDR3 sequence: CATGQELSYEQYF. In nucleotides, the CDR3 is TGTGCCACGGGACAGGAACTTTCCTACGAGCAGTACTTC.

CDR3 region: CASSGHRGSEQYF. CDR3 coding DNA: TGCGCCAGCAGTGGGCACAGGGGGAGCGAGCAGTACTTC. The V and J genes are TRBV10-2 and TRBJ2-7; 8 bases line up with TRBD1. The germline V gene has CDR1 WSHSY and CDR2 SAAADI. V trimming: 4 bases; J trimming: 6 bases; junction bases outside the gene matches: 5. The CDR3 has 13 amino acids.

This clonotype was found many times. The CDR3 here is CASSLGRVAGDTDTQYF. CDR3 coding DNA: TGCGCCAGCAGCTTGGGACGGGTAGCGGGGGACACAGATACGCAGTATTTT. This chain joins TRBV5-1 and TRBJ2-3; 9 bases align to TRBD2. The CDR3 is made up of 17 amino acids. Per germline, CDR1 SGHRS and CDR2 YFSETQ. J lost 2 bases, V lost 0 bases, and 7 bases had no gene match.

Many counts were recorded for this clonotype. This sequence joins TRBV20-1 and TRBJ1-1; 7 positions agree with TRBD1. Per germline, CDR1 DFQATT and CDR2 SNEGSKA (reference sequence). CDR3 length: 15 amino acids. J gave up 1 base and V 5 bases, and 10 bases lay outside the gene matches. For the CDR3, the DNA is TGCAGTGCTCCCAGATTGGGACAGACGAACACTGAAGCTTTCTTT. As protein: CSAPRLGQTNTEAFF.

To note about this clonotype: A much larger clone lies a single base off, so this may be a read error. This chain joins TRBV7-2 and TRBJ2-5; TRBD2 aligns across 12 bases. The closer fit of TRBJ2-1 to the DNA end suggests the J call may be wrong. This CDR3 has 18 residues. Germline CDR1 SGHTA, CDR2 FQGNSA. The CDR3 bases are TGTGCCAGCAGCTTAGTGACTAGCGGGGGTGTGGACCAAGAGACCCAGTTCTTC. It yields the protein CASSLVTSGGVDQETQFF.

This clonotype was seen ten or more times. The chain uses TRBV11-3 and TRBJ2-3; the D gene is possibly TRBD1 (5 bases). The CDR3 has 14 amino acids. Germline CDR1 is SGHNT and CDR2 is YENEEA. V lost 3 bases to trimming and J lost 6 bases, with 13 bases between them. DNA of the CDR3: TGTGCCAGCAGCTTGGGCCAGGGAAGTGATACGCAGTATTTT. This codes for CASSLGQGSDTQYF.

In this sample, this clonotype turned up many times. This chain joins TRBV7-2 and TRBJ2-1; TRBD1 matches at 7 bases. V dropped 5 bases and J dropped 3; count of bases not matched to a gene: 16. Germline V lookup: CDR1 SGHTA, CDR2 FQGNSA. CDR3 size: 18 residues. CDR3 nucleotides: TGTGCCAGCAGCCCCGGTTTATGGTACAGGGGAAGCTACAATGAGCAGTTCTTC. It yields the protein CASSPGLWYRGSYNEQFF. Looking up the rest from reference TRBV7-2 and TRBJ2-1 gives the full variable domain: GAGVSQSPSNKVTEKGKDVELRCDPISGHTALYWYRQSLGQGLEFLIYFQGNSAPDKSGLPSDRFSAERTGGSVSTLTIQRTQQEDSAVYLCASSPGLWYRGSYNEQFFGPGTRLTVL.

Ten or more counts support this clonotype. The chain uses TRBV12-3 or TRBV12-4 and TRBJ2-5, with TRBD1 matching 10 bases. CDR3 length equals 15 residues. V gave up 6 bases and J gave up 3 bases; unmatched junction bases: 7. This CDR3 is CASSPPDRGKETQYF. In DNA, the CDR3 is TGTGCCAGCAGCCCACCGGACAGGGGGAAAGAGACCCAGTACTTC.

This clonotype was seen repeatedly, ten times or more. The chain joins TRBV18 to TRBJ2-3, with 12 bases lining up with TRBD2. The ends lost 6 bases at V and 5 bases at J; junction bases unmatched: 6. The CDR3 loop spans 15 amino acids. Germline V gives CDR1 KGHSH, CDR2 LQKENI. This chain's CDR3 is CASSPTSGGQDTQYF. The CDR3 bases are TGTGCCAGCTCTCCGACTAGCGGGGGACAAGATACGCAGTATTTT. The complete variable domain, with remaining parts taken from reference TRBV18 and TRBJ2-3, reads NAGVMQNPRHLVRRRGQEARLRCSPMKGHSHVYWYRQLPEEGLKFMVYLQKENIIDESGMPKERFSAEFPKEGPSILRIQQVVRGDSAAYFCASSPTSGGQDTQYFGPGTRLTVL.

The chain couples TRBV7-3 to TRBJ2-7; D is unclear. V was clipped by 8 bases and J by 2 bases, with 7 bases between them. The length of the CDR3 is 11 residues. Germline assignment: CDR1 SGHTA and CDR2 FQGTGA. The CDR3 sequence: CASGQTYEQYF. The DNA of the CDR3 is TGTGCCAGCGGGCAGACCTACGAGCAGTACTTC.